Below, 13 T cell receptor beta chains from the same sample are listed, as sequenced in a study of CD8+ T cells in alopecia areata. Isolated RNA was reverse transcribed into cDNA used as the sequencing template. TCRdb's copy holds only in-frame clones and misses some; the assay was immunoSEQ multiplex PCR. The sample contains some 190,000 clones, approximately 67% of which appear only once. Treatment meaning: oral pan-JAK inhibitor, 5-10 mg twice daily. The sequences come from CD4+ T cells sorted from blood, collected at approximately week 45, from a patient treated with tofacitinib. All receptors derive from a human donor with alopecia areata.

The chain links TRBV4-1 to TRBJ2-1; D remains ambiguous. The CDR3 length is 15 residues. CDR1 is MGHRA, CDR2 YSYEKL, per germline. V lost 1 base and J lost 1, with 8 bases in between. The CDR3 region is CASSQGGFSYNEQFF. The DNA of the CDR3 is TGCGCCAGCAGCCAAGGAGGATTTTCCTACAATGAGCAGTTCTTC.

The chain combines TRBV6-5 with TRBJ1-6; D unresolved. Trimming removed 3 bases from V and 0 bases from J, with 9 bases in between. CDR1 is MNHEY, CDR2 SVGAGI, per germline. The CDR3 consists of 16 residues. The CDR3 bases are TGTGCCAGCAGTTATGAGGGTCGCTCCTATAATTCACCCCTCCACTTT. Residues: CASSYEGRSYNSPLHF.

The chain combines TRBV7-3 with TRBJ2-1; a possible D gene is TRBD2 (6 bases). Germline assignment: CDR1 SGHTA and CDR2 FQGTGA. Trimming stripped 4 bases from V and 3 bases from J, with 13 bases between. The CDR3 loop spans 15 amino acids. CDR3 DNA sequence: TGTGCCAGCAGCTCCCTAGTGGGGGGCTACAATGAGCAGTTCTTC. Translation: CASSSLVGGYNEQFF.

The chain couples TRBV5-6 to TRBJ2-1; D is perhaps TRBD1 (5 bases). Trimming pared 1 base from V and 2 bases from J, leaving 10 bases between. This CDR3 contains 15 residues. The germline V gene has CDR1 SGHDT and CDR2 YYEEEE. Written as DNA, the CDR3 is TGTGCCAGCAGCTTGTCTACGGACACCTACAATGAGCAGTTCTTC. The encoded protein is CASSLSTDTYNEQFF.

V gene TRBV4-3 combines with J gene TRBJ2-5; TRBD1 matches 11 bases. Trimming cost V 1 base and J 4 bases; bases outside gene matches: 11. This CDR3 comprises 18 residues. Germline V gene data show CDR1 as LGHNA and CDR2 as YSLEER. CDR3 in amino acids: CASSQGGQGARVGETQYF. In DNA form, the CDR3 reads TGCGCCAGCAGCCAAGGCGGACAGGGGGCCCGGGTTGGAGAGACCCAGTACTTC.

The genes are TRBV29-1 and TRBJ1-1; TRBD1 might be the D (5 bases). The CDR3 spans 13 residues. Between the trimmed V and J ends, which lost 6 bases and 6 bases, there was a span of 17 bases. Per the germline V gene, CDR1 is SQVTM and CDR2 is ANQGSEA. The CDR3 nucleotides read TGCAGCGTCGCCCGTCGGGGGGAGGCTGAAGCTTTCTTT. Encoded protein: CSVARRGEAEAFF.

A few counts support this clone. The chain recombines TRBV25-1 with TRBJ1-1, with D unclear. The CDR3 is 11 amino acids. Germline CDR1 MGHDK, CDR2 SYGVNS. V was shortened by 3 bases and J by 7 bases, with 6 bases between the two germline ends. The CDR3 is CASSEGGEAFF. CDR3 DNA sequence: TGTGCCAGCAGTGAGGGCGGTGAAGCTTTCTTT.

The chain carries TRBV6-6 and TRBJ2-3; 7 bases map to TRBD2. CDR3 size: 15 residues. The germline V gene has CDR1 MNHNY and CDR2 SVGAGI (reference sequence). J gave up 5 bases and V 2 bases, and 7 bases lay outside the gene matches. The CDR3 DNA is TGTGCCAGCAGTTACGGGGCGGCTAGCGGAGATACGCAGTATTTT. This translates into CASSYGAASGDTQYF.

The CDR3 DNA is TGTGCCAGCAGCTTTGGCTTTTTGGTGGGAGAGCAGTACTTC. This translates into CASSFGFLVGEQYF. The V and J genes are TRBV11-2 and TRBJ2-7; D ambiguous. V shed 3 bases and J shed 7 bases, with 16 bases lying between them. CDR3 length: 14 residues. Per the germline V gene, CDR1 is SGHAT and CDR2 is FQNNGV.

The chain has TRBV11-2 and TRBJ2-2; D is possibly TRBD1 (6 bases). The CDR3 covers 16 residues. V lost 7 bases and J lost 5, with 20 bases in between. CDR1 and CDR2 (germline): SGHAT, FQNNGV. Here the CDR3 reads CASTPLGTKSTGELFF. CDR3 sequence (DNA): TGTGCCAGCACCCCCTTAGGGACAAAATCTACCGGGGAGCTGTTTTTT.

The sample holds a few counts of this clone. This chain connects TRBV29-1 to TRBJ2-3; D gene unclear. Germline loops: CDR1 SQVTM, CDR2 ANQGSEA. The CDR3 consists of 11 residues. V gave up 7 bases and J gave up 4 bases, with 9 bases separating them. The CDR3 nucleotides read TGCAGCGCCCGGGCCCCAGATACGCAGTATTTT. Its translation is CSARAPDTQYF.

This chain links TRBV11-1 with TRBJ1-1, with 10 positions matching TRBD1. Trimming took 4 bases from V and 1 from J; bases not matched to a gene: 0. This CDR3 region has 14 residues. Looked up from germline, CDR1 is SGHAT and CDR2 is FQDESV (reference sequence). CDR3 protein: CASSWTGGNTEAFF. The CDR3 DNA reads TGTGCCAGCAGCTGGACAGGGGGGAACACTGAAGCTTTCTTT. The complete variable domain, with remaining parts taken from reference TRBV11-1 and TRBJ1-1, reads EAEVAQSPRYKITEKSQAVAFWCDPISGHATLYWYRQILGQGPELLVQFQDESVVDDSQLPKDRFSAERLKGVDSTLKIQPAELGDSAMYLCASSWTGGNTEAFFGQGTRLTVV.

The V call is TRBV4-1, the J call TRBJ1-1; D may be TRBD1 (6 bases). The germline V gene encodes CDR1 MGHRA and CDR2 YSYEKL. The V end was cut by 1 base, the J end by 1 base, with 7 bases between. The CDR3 consists of 14 residues. The CDR3 bases are TGCGCCAGCAGCCAAGTGGACAGGAACACTGAAGCTTTCTTT. Translation: CASSQVDRNTEAFF.